Shown below are 9 T cell receptor beta chains from a single sample sequenced in a study of blood T cell repertoires in COVID-19. Only in-frame clones appear in the TCRdb table, and some are missing; sequencing was by immunoSEQ multiplex PCR. The sample carries more than 250,000 clones, roughly 86% recorded once. The sample was peripheral blood. These receptors were obtained from a man between 18 and 29 years old with active or convalescent COVID-19.

This clone is a singleton in its sample. In the same sample, other DNA sequences code for this CDR3. The chain combines TRBV18 with TRBJ2-5; D is undetermined. V lost 2 bases and J lost 5, with 6 bases in between. Looked up from germline, CDR1 is KGHSH and CDR2 is LQKENI. The CDR3 runs 12 residues. CDR3 sequence reads: CASSPNGETQYF. The DNA for the CDR3 is TGTGCCAGCTCACCAAACGGGGAGACCCAGTACTTC.

This rearrangement joins TRBV12-3 or TRBV12-4 to TRBJ1-1; D call uncertain. The CDR3 consists of 11 residues. The ends were cut back, 3 bases at V and 11 bases at J, with 10 bases in the middle. Here the CDR3 reads CASSFLGLAFF. The CDR3 region has the DNA TGTGCCAGCAGTTTCTTGGGCCTTGCTTTCTTT.

This clone appeared a few times. The rearrangement joins TRBV7-6 to TRBJ1-2, with D hard to call. With 2 bases removed from V and 6 bases from J, the gap between germline ends came to 16 bases. This CDR3 spans 15 amino acids. Germline assignment: CDR1 SGHVS and CDR2 FNYEAQ. CDR3 bases: TGTGCCAGCAGCTTATGGCCCGGAGTAGGTGATGGCTACACCTTC. Translation: CASSLWPGVGDGYTF.

This clone has a single count. This sequence joins TRBV30 and TRBJ1-5; D is possibly TRBD1 (5 bases). There are 13 residues in the CDR3. V was cut by 2 bases and J by 6 bases, with 11 bases left in between. In germline, CDR1 is GTSNPN, CDR2 SVGIG (reference sequence). CDR3 amino acids: CAWSIHQGQPQHF. The CDR3, as DNA: TGTGCCTGGAGTATCCACCAGGGTCAGCCCCAGCATTTT.

The chain uses TRBV13 and TRBJ2-4; weak D call: TRBD1 (5 bases). The CDR3 covers 17 residues. Per the germline V gene, CDR1 is PRHDT and CDR2 is FYEKMQ (reference sequence). Trimming removed 4 bases from V and 0 bases from J, with 16 bases in between. CDR3 region: CASSSGGHTRAKNIQYF. CDR3 in DNA: TGTGCCAGCAGCTCAGGCGGACATACCCGAGCCAAAAACATTCAGTACTTC.

The chain links TRBV6-5 to TRBJ1-4; D gene uncertain. This CDR3 has 15 residues. The V gene's germline CDR1 is MNHEY and CDR2 SVGAGI. V was clipped by 0 bases and J by 0 bases, with 5 bases between them. In DNA form, the CDR3 reads TGTGCCAGCAGTTACTCGTCCGCAACTAATGAAAAACTGTTTTTT. Protein: CASSYSSATNEKLFF.

The chain joins TRBV6-5 to TRBJ1-2, with 10 bases aligning to TRBD1. Germline V gene lookup returns CDR1 MNHEY and CDR2 SVGAGI. V lost 10 bases, J lost 9 bases, and 11 bases stayed unmatched. This CDR3 has 13 residues. The CDR3 is CATETGTGDRYTF. The DNA of the CDR3 is TGTGCCACCGAGACCGGGACAGGGGACCGCTACACCTTC.

J is TRBJ2-7 and V is TRBV19; D remains ambiguous. The CDR3 totals 13 residues. Germline CDR1 and CDR2: LNHDA and SQIVND (reference sequence). Trimming stripped 0 bases from V and 6 bases from J, with 9 bases between. Here the CDR3 reads CASSIDRQAEQYF. The CDR3 DNA sequence: TGTGCCAGTAGTATAGATCGGCAGGCCGAGCAGTACTTC.

This chain connects TRBV11-3 to TRBJ2-7, with TRBD1 matching 7 bases. CDR1 SGHNT and CDR2 YENEEA come from the germline V gene. The junction had 16 bases not matched to a gene; V was cut back by 5 bases and J by 3 bases. CDR3 length: 17 residues. The DNA of the CDR3 is TGTGCCAGCAGCGGAGGATCAAGGGACAGAACCTTCTACGAGCAGTACTTC. Amino acid sequence: CASSGGSRDRTFYEQYF.